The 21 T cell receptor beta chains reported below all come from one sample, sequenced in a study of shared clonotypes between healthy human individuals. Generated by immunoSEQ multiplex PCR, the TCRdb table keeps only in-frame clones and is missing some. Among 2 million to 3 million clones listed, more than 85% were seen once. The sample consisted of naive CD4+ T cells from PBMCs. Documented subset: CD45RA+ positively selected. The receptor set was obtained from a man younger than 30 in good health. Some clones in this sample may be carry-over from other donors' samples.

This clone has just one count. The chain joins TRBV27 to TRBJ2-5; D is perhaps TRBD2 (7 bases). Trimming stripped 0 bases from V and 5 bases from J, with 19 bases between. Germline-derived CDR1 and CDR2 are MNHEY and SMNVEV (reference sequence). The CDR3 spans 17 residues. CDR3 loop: CASSLSWRGGSWETQYF. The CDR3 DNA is TGTGCCAGCAGTTTATCGTGGAGGGGGGGGTCTTGGGAGACCCAGTACTTC.

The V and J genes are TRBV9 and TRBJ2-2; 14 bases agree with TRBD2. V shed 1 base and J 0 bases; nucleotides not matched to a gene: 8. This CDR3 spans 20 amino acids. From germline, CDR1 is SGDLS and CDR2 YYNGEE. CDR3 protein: CASSVRLAGGGGTNTGELFF. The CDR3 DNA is TGTGCCAGCAGCGTAAGACTAGCGGGAGGGGGCGGTACGAACACCGGGGAGCTGTTTTTT.

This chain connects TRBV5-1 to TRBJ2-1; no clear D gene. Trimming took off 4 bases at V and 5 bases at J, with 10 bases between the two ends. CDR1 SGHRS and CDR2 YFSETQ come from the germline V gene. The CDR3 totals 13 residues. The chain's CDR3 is CASSPGWDNEQFF. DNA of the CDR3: TGCGCCAGCAGCCCCGGCTGGGACAATGAGCAGTTCTTC. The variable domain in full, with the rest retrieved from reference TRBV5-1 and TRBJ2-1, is KAGVTQTPRYLIKTRGQQVTLSCSPISGHRSVSWYQQTPGQGLQFLFEYFSETQRNKGNFPGRFSGRQFSNSRSEMNVSTLELGDSALYLCASSPGWDNEQFFGPGTRLTVL.

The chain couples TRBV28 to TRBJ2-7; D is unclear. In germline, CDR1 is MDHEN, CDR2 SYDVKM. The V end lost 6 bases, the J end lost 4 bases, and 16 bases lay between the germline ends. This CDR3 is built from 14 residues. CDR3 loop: CASSSLRPEYEQYF. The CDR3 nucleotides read TGTGCCAGCAGCTCCCTCCGGCCCGAATACGAGCAGTACTTC.

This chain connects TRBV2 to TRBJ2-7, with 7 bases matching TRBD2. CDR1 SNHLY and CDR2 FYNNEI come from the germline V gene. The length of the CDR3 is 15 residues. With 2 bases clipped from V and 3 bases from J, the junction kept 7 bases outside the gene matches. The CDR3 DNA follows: TGTGCCAGCAGTGAATTGAGGCGGGAGTACTACGAGCAGTACTTC. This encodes CASSELRREYYEQYF.

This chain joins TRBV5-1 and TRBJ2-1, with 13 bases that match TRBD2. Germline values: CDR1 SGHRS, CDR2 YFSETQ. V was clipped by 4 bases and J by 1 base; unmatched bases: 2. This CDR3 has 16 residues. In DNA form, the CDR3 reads TGCGCCAGCAGCACGACTAGCGGGAGGTCCTACAATGAGCAGTTCTTC. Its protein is CASSTTSGRSYNEQFF.

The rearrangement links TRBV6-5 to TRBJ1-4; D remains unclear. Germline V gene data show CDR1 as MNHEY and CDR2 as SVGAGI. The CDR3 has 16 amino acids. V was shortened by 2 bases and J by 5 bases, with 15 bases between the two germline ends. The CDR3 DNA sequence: TGTGCCAGCAGTTACGGACTACAGAGTACAAATGAAAAACTGTTTTTT. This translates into CASSYGLQSTNEKLFF.

CDR3 amino acids: CASSYRRGGYTF. The CDR3 nucleotides read TGTGCCAGCAGTTACAGGAGAGGTGGCTACACCTTC. The chain uses TRBV6-5 and TRBJ1-2; D gene uncertain. Germline loops: CDR1 MNHEY, CDR2 SVGAGI. The V gene lost 2 bases and the J gene lost 7 bases, with 8 bases spanning the gap. This CDR3 is built from 12 residues.

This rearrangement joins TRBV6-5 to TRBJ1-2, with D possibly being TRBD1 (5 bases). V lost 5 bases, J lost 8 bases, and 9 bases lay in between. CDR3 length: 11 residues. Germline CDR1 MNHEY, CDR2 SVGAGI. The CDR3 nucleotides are TGTGCCAGCAGTGGGGGGATAGGCTACACCTTC. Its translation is CASSGGIGYTF.

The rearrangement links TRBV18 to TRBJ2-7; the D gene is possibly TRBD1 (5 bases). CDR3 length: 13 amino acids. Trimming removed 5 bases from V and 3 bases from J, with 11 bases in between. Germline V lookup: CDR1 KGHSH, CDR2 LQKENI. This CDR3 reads CASSTLQDYEQYF. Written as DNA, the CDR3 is TGTGCCAGCTCAACCTTACAGGACTACGAGCAGTACTTC.

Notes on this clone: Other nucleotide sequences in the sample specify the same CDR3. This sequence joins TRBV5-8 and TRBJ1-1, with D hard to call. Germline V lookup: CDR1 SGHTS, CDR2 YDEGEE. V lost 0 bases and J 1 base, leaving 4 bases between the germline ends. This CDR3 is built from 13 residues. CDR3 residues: CASSLGWNTEAFF. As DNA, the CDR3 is TGTGCCAGCAGCTTGGGTTGGAACACTGAAGCTTTCTTT. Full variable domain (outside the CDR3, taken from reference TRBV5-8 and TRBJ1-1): EAGVTQSPTHLIKTRGQQATLRCSPISGHTSVYWYQQALGLGLQFLLWYDEGEERNRGNFPPRFSGRQFPNYSSELNVNALELEDSALYLCASSLGWNTEAFFGQGTRLTVV.

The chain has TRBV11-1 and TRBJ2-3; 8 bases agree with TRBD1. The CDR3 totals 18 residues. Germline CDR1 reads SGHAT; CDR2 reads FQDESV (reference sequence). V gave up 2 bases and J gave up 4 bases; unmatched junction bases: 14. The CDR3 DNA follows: TGTGCCAGCAGCTTATCTCAGGGGGCTACCCACCTCCCAGATACGCAGTATTTT. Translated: CASSLSQGATHLPDTQYF.

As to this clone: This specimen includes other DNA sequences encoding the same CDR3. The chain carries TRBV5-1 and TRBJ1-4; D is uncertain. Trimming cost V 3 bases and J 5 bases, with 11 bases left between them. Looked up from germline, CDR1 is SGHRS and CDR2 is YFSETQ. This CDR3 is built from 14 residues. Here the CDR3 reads CASSSGTVNEKLFF. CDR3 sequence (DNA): TGCGCCAGCAGCTCCGGCACAGTGAATGAAAAACTGTTTTTT. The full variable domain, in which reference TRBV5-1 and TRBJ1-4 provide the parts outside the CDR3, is KAGVTQTPRYLIKTRGQQVTLSCSPISGHRSVSWYQQTPGQGLQFLFEYFSETQRNKGNFPGRFSGRQFSNSRSEMNVSTLELGDSALYLCASSSGTVNEKLFFGSGTQLSVL.

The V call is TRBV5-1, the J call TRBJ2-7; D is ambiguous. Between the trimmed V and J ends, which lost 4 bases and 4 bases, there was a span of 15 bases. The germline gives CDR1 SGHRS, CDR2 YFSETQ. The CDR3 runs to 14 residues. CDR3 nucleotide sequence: TGCGCCAGCAGCGTTACGGGCTACTCTTACGAGCAGTACTTC. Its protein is CASSVTGYSYEQYF. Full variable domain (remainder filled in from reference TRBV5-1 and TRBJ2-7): KAGVTQTPRYLIKTRGQQVTLSCSPISGHRSVSWYQQTPGQGLQFLFEYFSETQRNKGNFPGRFSGRQFSNSRSEMNVSTLELGDSALYLCASSVTGYSYEQYFGPGTRLTVT.

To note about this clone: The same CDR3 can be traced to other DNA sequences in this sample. Here the CDR3 reads CASSLNPGELFF. The CDR3 DNA reads as TGTGCCAGCAGTTTAAATCCCGGGGAGCTGTTTTTT. The chain carries TRBV28 and TRBJ2-2; D unresolved. Per germline, CDR1 MDHEN and CDR2 SYDVKM. V dropped 2 bases and J dropped 6 bases, with 4 bases sitting between them. The CDR3 runs 12 residues. Full variable domain (outside the CDR3, taken from reference TRBV28 and TRBJ2-2): DVKVTQSSRYLVKRTGEKVFLECVQDMDHENMFWYRQDPGLGLRLIYFSYDVKMKEKGDIPEGYSVSREKKERFSLILESASTNQTSMYLCASSLNPGELFFGEGSRLTVL.

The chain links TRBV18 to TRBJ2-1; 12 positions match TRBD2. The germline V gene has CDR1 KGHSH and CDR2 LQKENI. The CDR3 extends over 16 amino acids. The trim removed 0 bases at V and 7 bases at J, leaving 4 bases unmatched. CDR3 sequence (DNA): TGTGCCAGCTCACCACCGTCTAGCGGGAGGGATAATGAGCAGTTCTTC. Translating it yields CASSPPSSGRDNEQFF.

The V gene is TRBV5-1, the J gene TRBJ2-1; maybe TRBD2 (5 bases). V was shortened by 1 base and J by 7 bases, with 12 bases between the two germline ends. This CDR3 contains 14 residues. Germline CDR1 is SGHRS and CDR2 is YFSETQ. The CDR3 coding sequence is TGCGCCAGCAGCTTGAGGGCGGAGGCGAATGAGCAGTTCTTC. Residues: CASSLRAEANEQFF.

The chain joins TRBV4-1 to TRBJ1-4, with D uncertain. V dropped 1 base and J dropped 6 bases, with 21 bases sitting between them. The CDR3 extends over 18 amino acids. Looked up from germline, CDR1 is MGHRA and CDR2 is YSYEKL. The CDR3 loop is CASSQVNLIGVEDEKLFF. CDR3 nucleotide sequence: TGCGCCAGCAGCCAAGTCAACCTTATTGGGGTTGAGGATGAAAAACTGTTTTTT.

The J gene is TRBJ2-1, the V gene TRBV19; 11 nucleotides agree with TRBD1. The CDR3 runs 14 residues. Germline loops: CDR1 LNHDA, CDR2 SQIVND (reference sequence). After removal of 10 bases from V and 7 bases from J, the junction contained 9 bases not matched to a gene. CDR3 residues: CATNRDRGRNEQFF. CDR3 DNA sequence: TGTGCCACCAATAGGGACAGGGGGAGGAATGAGCAGTTCTTC. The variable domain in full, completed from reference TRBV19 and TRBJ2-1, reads DGGITQSPKYLFRKEGQNVTLSCEQNLNHDAMYWYRQDPGQGLRLIYYSQIVNDFQKGDIAEGYSVSREKKESFPLTVTSAQKNPTAFYLCATNRDRGRNEQFFGPGTRLTVL.

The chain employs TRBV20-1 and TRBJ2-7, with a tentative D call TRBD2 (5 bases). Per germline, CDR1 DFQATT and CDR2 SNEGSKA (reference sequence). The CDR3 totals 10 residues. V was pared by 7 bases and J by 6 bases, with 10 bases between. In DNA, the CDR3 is TGCAGTGTCTCGGAGGTCGAGCAGTACTTC. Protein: CSVSEVEQYF.

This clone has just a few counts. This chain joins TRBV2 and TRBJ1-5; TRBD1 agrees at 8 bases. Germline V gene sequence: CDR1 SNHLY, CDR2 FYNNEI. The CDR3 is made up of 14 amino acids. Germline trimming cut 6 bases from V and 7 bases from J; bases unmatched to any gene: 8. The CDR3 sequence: CASSLRGQRQPQHF. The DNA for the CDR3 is TGTGCCAGCAGCCTCAGGGGGCAACGGCAGCCCCAGCATTTT.